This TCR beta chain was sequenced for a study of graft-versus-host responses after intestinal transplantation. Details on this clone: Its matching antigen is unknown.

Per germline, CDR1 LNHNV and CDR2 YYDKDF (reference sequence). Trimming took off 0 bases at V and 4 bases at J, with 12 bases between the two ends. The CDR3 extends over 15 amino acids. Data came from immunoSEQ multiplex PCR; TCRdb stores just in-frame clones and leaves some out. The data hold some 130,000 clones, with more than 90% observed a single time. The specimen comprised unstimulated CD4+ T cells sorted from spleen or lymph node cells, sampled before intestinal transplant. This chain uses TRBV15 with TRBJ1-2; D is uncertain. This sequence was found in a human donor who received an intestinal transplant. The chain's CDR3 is CATSREGSLSYGYTF. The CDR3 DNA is TGTGCCACCAGCAGAGAAGGCAGTCTTAGCTATGGCTACACCTTC.